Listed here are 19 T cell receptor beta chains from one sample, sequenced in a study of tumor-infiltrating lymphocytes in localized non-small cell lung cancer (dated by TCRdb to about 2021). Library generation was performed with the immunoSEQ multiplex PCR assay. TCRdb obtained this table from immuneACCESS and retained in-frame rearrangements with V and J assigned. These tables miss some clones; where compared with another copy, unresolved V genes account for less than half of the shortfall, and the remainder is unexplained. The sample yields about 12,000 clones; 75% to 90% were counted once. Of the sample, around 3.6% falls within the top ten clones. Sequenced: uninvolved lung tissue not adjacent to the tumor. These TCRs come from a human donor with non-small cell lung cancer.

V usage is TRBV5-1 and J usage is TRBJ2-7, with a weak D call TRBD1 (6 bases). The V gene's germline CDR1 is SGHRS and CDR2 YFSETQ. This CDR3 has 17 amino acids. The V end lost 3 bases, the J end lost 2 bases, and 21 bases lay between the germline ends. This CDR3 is CASSSGQTVRVTYEQYF. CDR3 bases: TGCGCCAGCAGCTCCGGACAGACAGTGAGGGTGACCTACGAGCAGTACTTC. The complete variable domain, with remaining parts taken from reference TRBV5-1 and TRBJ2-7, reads KAGVTQTPRYLIKTRGQQVTLSCSPISGHRSVSWYQQTPGQGLQFLFEYFSETQRNKGNFPGRFSGRQFSNSRSEMNVSTLELGDSALYLCASSSGQTVRVTYEQYFGPGTRLTVT.

As DNA, the CDR3 is TGTGCCAGCAGCGTAGATGAGAGCCGAGGAACTGAAGCTTTCTTT. The encoded protein is CASSVDESRGTEAFF. V is TRBV9 and J is TRBJ1-1; no clear D. CDR1 and CDR2 from the germline V gene are SGDLS and YYNGEE. This CDR3 has 15 residues. Trimming left V 0 bases short and J 5 bases short, with 14 bases between.

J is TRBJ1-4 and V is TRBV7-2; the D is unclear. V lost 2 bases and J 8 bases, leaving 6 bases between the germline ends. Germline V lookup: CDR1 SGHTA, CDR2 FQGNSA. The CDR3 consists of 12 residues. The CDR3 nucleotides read TGTGCCAGCAGCTTATTTAGGGAAAAACTGTTTTTT. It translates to CASSLFREKLFF.

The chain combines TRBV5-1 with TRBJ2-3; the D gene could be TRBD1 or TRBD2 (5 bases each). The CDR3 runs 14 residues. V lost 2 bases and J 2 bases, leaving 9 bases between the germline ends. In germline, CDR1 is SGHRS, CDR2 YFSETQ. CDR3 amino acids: CASSLGTPTDTQYF. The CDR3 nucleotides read TGCGCCAGCAGCTTAGGGACCCCCACAGATACGCAGTATTTT.

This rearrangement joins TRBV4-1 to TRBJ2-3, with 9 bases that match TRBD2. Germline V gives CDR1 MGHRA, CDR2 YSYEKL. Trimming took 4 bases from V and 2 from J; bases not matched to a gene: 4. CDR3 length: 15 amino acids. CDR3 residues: CASSLPSGATDTQYF. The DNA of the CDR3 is TGCGCCAGCAGCCTGCCTAGCGGGGCCACAGATACGCAGTATTTT.

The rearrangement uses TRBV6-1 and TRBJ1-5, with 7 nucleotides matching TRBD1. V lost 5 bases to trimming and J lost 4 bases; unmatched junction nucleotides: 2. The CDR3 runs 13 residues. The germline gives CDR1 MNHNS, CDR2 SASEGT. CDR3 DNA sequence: TGTGCCAGCAGTCCAGGGGGAAATCAGCCCCAGCATTTT. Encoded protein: CASSPGGNQPQHF.

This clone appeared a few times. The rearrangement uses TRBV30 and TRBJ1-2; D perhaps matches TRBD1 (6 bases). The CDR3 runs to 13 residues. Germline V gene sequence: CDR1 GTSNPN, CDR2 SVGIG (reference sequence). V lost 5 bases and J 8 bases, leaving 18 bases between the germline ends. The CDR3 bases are TGTGCCTGGGGTTGGCGGGGGGCAATCGGCTACACCTTC. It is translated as CAWGWRGAIGYTF.

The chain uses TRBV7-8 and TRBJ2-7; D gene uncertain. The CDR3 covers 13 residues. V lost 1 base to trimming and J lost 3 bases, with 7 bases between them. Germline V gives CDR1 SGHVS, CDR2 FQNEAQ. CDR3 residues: CASSLDRFYEQYF. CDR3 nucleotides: TGTGCCAGCAGCTTAGACAGATTCTACGAGCAGTACTTC.

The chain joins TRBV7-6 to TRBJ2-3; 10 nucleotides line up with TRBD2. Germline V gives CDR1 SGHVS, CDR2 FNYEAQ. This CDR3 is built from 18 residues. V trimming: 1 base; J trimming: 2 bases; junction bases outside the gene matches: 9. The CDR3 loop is CASSLGVLLAGYTDTQYF. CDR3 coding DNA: TGTGCCAGCAGCTTAGGGGTTCTACTAGCGGGGTACACAGATACGCAGTATTTT. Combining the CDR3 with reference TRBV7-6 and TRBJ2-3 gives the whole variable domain GAGVSQSPRYKVTKRGQDVALRCDPISGHVSLYWYRQALGQGPEFLTYFNYEAQQDKSGLPNDRFSAERPEGSISTLTIQRTEQRDSAMYRCASSLGVLLAGYTDTQYFGPGTRLTVL.

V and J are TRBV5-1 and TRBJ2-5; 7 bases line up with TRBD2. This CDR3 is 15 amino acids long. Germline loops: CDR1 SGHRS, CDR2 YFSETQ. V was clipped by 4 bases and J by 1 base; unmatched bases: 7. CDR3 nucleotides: TGCGCCAGCAGCCATCGGGAGGTCCTCCAAGAGACCCAGTACTTC. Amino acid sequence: CASSHREVLQETQYF.

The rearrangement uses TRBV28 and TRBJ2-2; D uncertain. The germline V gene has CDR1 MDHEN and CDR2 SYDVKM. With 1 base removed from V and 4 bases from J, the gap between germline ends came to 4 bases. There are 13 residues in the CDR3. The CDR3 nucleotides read TGTGCCAGCAGTTTATTCGGCACCGGGGAGCTGTTTTTT. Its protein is CASSLFGTGELFF.

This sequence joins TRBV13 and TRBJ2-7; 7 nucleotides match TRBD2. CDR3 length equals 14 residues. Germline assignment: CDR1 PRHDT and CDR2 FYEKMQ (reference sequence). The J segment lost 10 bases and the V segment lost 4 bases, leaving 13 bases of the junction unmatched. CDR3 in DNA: TGTGCCAGCAGCTCCTACCTAGCGGCGAGGGTACAGTACTTC. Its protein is CASSSYLAARVQYF.

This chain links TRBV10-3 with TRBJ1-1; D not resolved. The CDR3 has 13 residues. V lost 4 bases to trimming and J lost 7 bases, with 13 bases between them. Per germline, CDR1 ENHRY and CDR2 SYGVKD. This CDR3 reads CAISVRGDGEAFF. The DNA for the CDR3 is TGTGCCATCAGTGTCCGGGGAGACGGTGAAGCTTTCTTT.

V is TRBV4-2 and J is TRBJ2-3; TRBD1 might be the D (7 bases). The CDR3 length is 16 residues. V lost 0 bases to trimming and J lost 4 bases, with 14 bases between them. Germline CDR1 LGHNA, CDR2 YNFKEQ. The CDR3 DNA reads TGTGCCAGCAGCCAAGATTGGAGGGGGCTGGCAGATACGCAGTATTTT. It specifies CASSQDWRGLADTQYF.

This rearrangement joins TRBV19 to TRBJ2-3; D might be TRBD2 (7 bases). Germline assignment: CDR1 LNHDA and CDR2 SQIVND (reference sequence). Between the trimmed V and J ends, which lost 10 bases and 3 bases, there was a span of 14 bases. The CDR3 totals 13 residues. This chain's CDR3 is CANKGGATDTQYF. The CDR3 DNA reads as TGTGCCAATAAGGGGGGGGCGACAGATACGCAGTATTTT. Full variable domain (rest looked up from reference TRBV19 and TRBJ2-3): DGGITQSPKYLFRKEGQNVTLSCEQNLNHDAMYWYRQDPGQGLRLIYYSQIVNDFQKGDIAEGYSVSREKKESFPLTVTSAQKNPTAFYLCANKGGATDTQYFGPGTRLTVL.

The CDR3 DNA reads TGTGCCAGCAGTTACGGGGGGGGAGATCAGCCCCAGCATTTT. Translation: CASSYGGGDQPQHF. The chain employs TRBV6-6 and TRBJ1-5; tentative D call: TRBD1 (5 bases). In germline, CDR1 is MNHNY, CDR2 SVGAGI (reference sequence). This CDR3 is built from 14 residues. V gave up 2 bases and J gave up 5 bases, with 10 bases separating them.

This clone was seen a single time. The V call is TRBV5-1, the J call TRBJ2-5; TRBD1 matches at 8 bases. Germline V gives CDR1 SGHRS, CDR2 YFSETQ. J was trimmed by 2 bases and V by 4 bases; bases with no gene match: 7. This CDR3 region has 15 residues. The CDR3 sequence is CASSLGQGGQETQYF. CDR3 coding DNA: TGCGCCAGCAGCCTTGGACAGGGCGGACAAGAGACCCAGTACTTC.

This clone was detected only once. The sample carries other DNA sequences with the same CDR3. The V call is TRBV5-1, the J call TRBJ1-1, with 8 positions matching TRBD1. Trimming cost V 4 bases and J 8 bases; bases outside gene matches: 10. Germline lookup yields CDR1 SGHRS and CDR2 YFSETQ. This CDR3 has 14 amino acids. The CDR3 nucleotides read TGCGCCAGCAGCCTGGGACAGGCTCCCCTAGAAGCTTTCTTT. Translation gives CASSLGQAPLEAFF.

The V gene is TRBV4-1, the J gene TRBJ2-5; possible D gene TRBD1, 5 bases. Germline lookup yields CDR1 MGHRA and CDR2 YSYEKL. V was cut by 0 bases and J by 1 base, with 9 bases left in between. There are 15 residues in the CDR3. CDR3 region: CASSQDYRRQETQYF. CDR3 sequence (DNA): TGCGCCAGCAGCCAAGACTACAGGCGCCAAGAGACCCAGTACTTC.